This is a list of T cell receptor beta chains from one sample in a study of T cell responses to AZD1222 COVID-19 vaccine. Assay: immunoSEQ multiplex PCR; the TCRdb copy retains only in-frame clones and omits some. The sample comprises 150,000 to 200,000 clones, 91% of which are singletons, and 1.5% to 2% rests with the top ten. Material: peripheral blood, obtained 28 days after the second AZD1222 dose. These TCRs come from an adult who received the AZD1222 COVID-19 vaccine. The CDR3 runs from the conserved cysteine through the conserved F or W. The D gene is left open where the match is weak. The size of a clone is reported for some rows only, either as once, few or many, or as a class for expanded clones.

v_call: TRBV7-2; d_call: .; clone_size: once; j_call: TRBJ2-2; cdr3_aa: CASRQTNTGELFF; cdr3_nt: TGTGCCAGCAGACAAACGAACACCGGGGAGCTGTTTTTT
v_call: TRBV4-1; d_call: .; clone_size: .; j_call: TRBJ1-1; cdr3_aa: CASSILVAAPAFF; cdr3_nt: TGCGCCAGCAGCATCCTTGTCGCGGCCCCAGCTTTCTTT
v_call: TRBV19; d_call: .; clone_size: .; j_call: TRBJ2-7; cdr3_aa: CASSIERPGRPYEQYF; cdr3_nt: TGTGCCAGTAGTATAGAGCGGCCAGGGCGACCCTACGAGCAGTACTTC
v_call: TRBV7-2; d_call: TRBD1; clone_size: .; j_call: TRBJ2-7; cdr3_aa: CASSSVSGTGGWEQYF; cdr3_nt: TGTGCCAGCAGCTCGGTATCCGGGACAGGGGGGTGGGAGCAGTACTTC
v_call: TRBV29-1; d_call: .; clone_size: .; j_call: TRBJ1-1; cdr3_aa: CSVFRTSRAFF; cdr3_nt: TGCAGCGTTTTTAGGACTTCAAGGGCTTTCTTT
v_call: TRBV11-2; d_call: .; clone_size: few; j_call: TRBJ2-3; cdr3_aa: CASSLGPYTQYF; cdr3_nt: TGTGCCAGCAGCTTGGGGCCCTATACGCAGTATTTT
v_call: TRBV6-5; d_call: .; clone_size: .; j_call: TRBJ2-2; cdr3_aa: CASSYRETLNTGELFF; cdr3_nt: TGTGCCAGCAGTTACCGAGAAACCTTGAACACCGGGGAGCTGTTTTTT
v_call: TRBV28; d_call: TRBD2; clone_size: once; j_call: TRBJ2-1; cdr3_aa: CASSLRGLAGGYNEQFF; cdr3_nt: TGTGCCAGCAGTTTAAGGGGCCTAGCGGGAGGTTACAATGAGCAGTTCTTC
v_call: TRBV18; d_call: .; clone_size: .; j_call: TRBJ1-1; cdr3_aa: CASSPPRRRLNTEAFF; cdr3_nt: TGTGCCAGCTCACCACCGAGGAGGCGACTGAACACTGAAGCTTTCTTT
v_call: TRBV4-1; d_call: .; clone_size: .; j_call: TRBJ1-1; cdr3_aa: CASSQDGTHRNTEAFF; cdr3_nt: TGCGCCAGCAGCCAAGACGGCACTCACCGGAACACTGAAGCTTTCTTT
v_call: TRBV19; d_call: .; clone_size: .; j_call: TRBJ1-4; cdr3_aa: CASRTDRTEKLFF; cdr3_nt: TGTGCCAGTAGAACAGACAGGACAGAAAAACTGTTTTTT
v_call: TRBV24-1; d_call: .; clone_size: .; j_call: TRBJ2-1; cdr3_aa: CATSAPNRLNEQFF; cdr3_nt: TGTGCCACCAGTGCTCCAAATAGACTCAATGAGCAGTTCTTC
v_call: TRBV15; d_call: TRBD1; clone_size: .; j_call: TRBJ2-3; cdr3_aa: CATSKGTARTDTQYF; cdr3_nt: TGTGCCACCAGCAAGGGGACAGCACGCACAGATACGCAGTATTTT
v_call: TRBV6-1; d_call: TRBD1; clone_size: .; j_call: TRBJ1-5; cdr3_aa: CASSETGVGQPQHF; cdr3_nt: TGTGCCAGCAGTGAGACAGGGGTCGGGCAGCCCCAGCATTTT
v_call: TRBV6-1; d_call: TRBD1; clone_size: .; j_call: TRBJ1-1; cdr3_aa: CASNEVGQGNTEAFF; cdr3_nt: TGTGCCAGCAATGAAGTCGGACAGGGGAACACTGAAGCTTTCTTT
v_call: TRBV6-6; d_call: .; clone_size: .; j_call: TRBJ1-5; cdr3_aa: CASSYRTDNQPQHF; cdr3_nt: TGTGCCAGCAGTTACAGGACGGACAATCAGCCCCAGCATTTT
v_call: TRBV9; d_call: .; clone_size: .; j_call: TRBJ1-6; cdr3_aa: CASSAAGGSYNSPLHF; cdr3_nt: TGTGCCAGCAGCGCCGCGGGGGGCTCCTATAATTCACCCCTCCACTTT
v_call: TRBV27; d_call: .; clone_size: .; j_call: TRBJ2-7; cdr3_aa: CASSLTEGYEQYF; cdr3_nt: TGTGCCAGCAGTTTAACCGAGGGCTACGAGCAGTACTTC
v_call: TRBV5-4; d_call: .; clone_size: once; j_call: TRBJ1-6; cdr3_aa: CASSFRSQNNSPLHF; cdr3_nt: TGTGCCAGCAGCTTTCGGAGTCAGAATAATTCACCCCTCCACTTT
v_call: TRBV6-1; d_call: TRBD1; clone_size: .; j_call: TRBJ1-2; cdr3_aa: CASSETGIGYTF; cdr3_nt: TGTGCCAGCAGTGAGACAGGGATCGGCTACACCTTC
v_call: TRBV10-1; d_call: TRBD1; clone_size: .; j_call: TRBJ2-7; cdr3_aa: CASGPGQAYEQYF; cdr3_nt: TGCGCCAGCGGCCCGGGACAGGCATACGAGCAGTACTTC
v_call: TRBV7-3; d_call: TRBD1; clone_size: once; j_call: TRBJ1-1; cdr3_aa: CASSPEGANTEAFF; cdr3_nt: TGTGCCAGCAGCCCAGAGGGGGCAAACACTGAAGCTTTCTTT
v_call: TRBV19; d_call: .; clone_size: .; j_call: TRBJ1-5; cdr3_aa: CASSIGLGVSDQPQHF; cdr3_nt: TGTGCCAGTAGTATAGGCCTCGGGGTTAGTGATCAGCCCCAGCATTTT
v_call: TRBV7-2; d_call: .; clone_size: .; j_call: TRBJ2-7; cdr3_aa: CASSLSSGYPSYEQYF; cdr3_nt: TGTGCCAGCAGCTTATCATCAGGGTACCCTTCCTACGAGCAGTACTTC
v_call: TRBV19; d_call: .; clone_size: .; j_call: TRBJ1-2; cdr3_aa: CASSPGRSSNYGYTF; cdr3_nt: TGTGCCAGTAGTCCGGGGCGAAGCTCTAACTATGGCTACACCTTC
v_call: TRBV12-3/TRBV12-4; d_call: .; clone_size: .; j_call: TRBJ2-7; cdr3_aa: CASSLSSSYEQYF; cdr3_nt: TGTGCCAGCAGTTTATCGAGCTCCTACGAGCAGTACTTC
v_call: TRBV18; d_call: TRBD1; clone_size: .; j_call: TRBJ1-1; cdr3_aa: CASSPRTGGTEAFF; cdr3_nt: TGTGCCAGCTCACCAAGGACAGGGGGCACTGAAGCTTTCTTT
v_call: TRBV3-1/TRBV3-2; d_call: TRBD1; clone_size: .; j_call: TRBJ1-4; cdr3_aa: CASSHPNGTASLNEKLFF; cdr3_nt: TGTGCCAGCAGTCACCCGAACGGGACAGCCTCGCTTAATGAAAAACTGTTTTTT
v_call: TRBV2; d_call: TRBD1; clone_size: .; j_call: TRBJ1-5; cdr3_aa: CASSFFPGQGESNQPQHF; cdr3_nt: TGTGCCAGCAGTTTTTTTCCGGGACAGGGGGAGAGCAATCAGCCCCAGCATTTT
v_call: TRBV4-1; d_call: TRBD1; clone_size: .; j_call: TRBJ2-7; cdr3_aa: CASSQLMGQGAYEQYF; cdr3_nt: TGCGCCAGCAGCCAGCTGATGGGACAGGGGGCGTACGAGCAGTACTTC
v_call: TRBV7-3; d_call: .; clone_size: .; j_call: TRBJ1-2; cdr3_aa: CASSLGGANGYTF; cdr3_nt: TGTGCCAGCAGCTTAGGGGGGGCCAATGGCTACACCTTC
v_call: TRBV7-9; d_call: TRBD2; clone_size: .; j_call: TRBJ2-2; cdr3_aa: CASSRRTSKTGELFF; cdr3_nt: TGTGCCAGCAGCCGACGGACTAGTAAGACCGGGGAGCTGTTTTTT
v_call: TRBV6-5; d_call: .; clone_size: .; j_call: TRBJ1-1; cdr3_aa: CASSWLQGTTEAFF; cdr3_nt: TGTGCCAGCAGTTGGTTACAGGGCACCACTGAAGCTTTCTTT
v_call: TRBV3-1/TRBV3-2; d_call: .; clone_size: .; j_call: TRBJ1-1; cdr3_aa: CASSQTVRTYEAFF; cdr3_nt: TGTGCCAGCAGCCAGACAGTCAGGACCTATGAAGCTTTCTTT
v_call: TRBV15; d_call: .; clone_size: .; j_call: TRBJ2-3; cdr3_aa: CATSRDSRVGTQYF; cdr3_nt: TGTGCCACCAGCAGAGATTCACGGGTTGGTACGCAGTATTTT
v_call: TRBV5-1; d_call: .; clone_size: .; j_call: TRBJ1-2; cdr3_aa: CASSPGMPRPNYGYTF; cdr3_nt: TGCGCCAGCAGCCCGGGTATGCCGCGACCTAACTATGGCTACACCTTC
v_call: TRBV25-1; d_call: TRBD2; clone_size: .; j_call: TRBJ2-7; cdr3_aa: CASSESPSTSGVFF; cdr3_nt: TGTGCCAGCAGTGAATCCCCGTCGACTAGCGGGGTATTCTTC
v_call: TRBV2; d_call: .; clone_size: .; j_call: TRBJ2-4; cdr3_aa: CASSPGDKNIQYF; cdr3_nt: TGTGCCAGCAGCCCAGGCGACAAAAACATTCAGTACTTC
v_call: TRBV5-1; d_call: TRBD1; clone_size: .; j_call: TRBJ1-5; cdr3_aa: CASSLGGTDNQPQHF; cdr3_nt: TGCGCCAGCAGCTTGGGTGGGACAGACAATCAGCCCCAGCATTTT
v_call: TRBV27; d_call: .; clone_size: .; j_call: TRBJ2-1; cdr3_aa: CASSQWDEQFF; cdr3_nt: TGTGCCAGCAGTCAGTGGGATGAGCAGTTCTTC
v_call: TRBV9; d_call: .; clone_size: .; j_call: TRBJ1-2; cdr3_aa: CASSVEGFRGYTF; cdr3_nt: TGTGCCAGCAGCGTAGAAGGGTTTCGGGGCTACACCTTC
v_call: TRBV7-9; d_call: TRBD1; clone_size: .; j_call: TRBJ1-1; cdr3_aa: CASSFRGRGQSHTEAFF; cdr3_nt: TGTGCCAGCAGCTTTCGGGGGAGGGGACAGTCCCACACTGAAGCTTTCTTT
v_call: TRBV18; d_call: .; clone_size: .; j_call: TRBJ1-2; cdr3_aa: CASSPRARGDYDYTF; cdr3_nt: TGTGCCAGCTCACCCCGTGCGAGGGGAGATTATGACTACACCTTC
v_call: TRBV18; d_call: .; clone_size: .; j_call: TRBJ1-3; cdr3_aa: CASSSTSSSGNTIYF; cdr3_nt: TGTGCCAGCTCATCGACATCGAGCTCTGGAAACACCATATATTTT
v_call: TRBV6-5; d_call: .; clone_size: once; j_call: TRBJ2-7; cdr3_aa: CASTGRPHMKQYF; cdr3_nt: TGTGCCAGCACGGGCAGGCCACATATGAAGCAGTACTTC
v_call: TRBV6-4; d_call: TRBD1; clone_size: .; j_call: TRBJ1-2; cdr3_aa: CASSDTGGDGYTF; cdr3_nt: TGTGCCAGCAGTGACACAGGGGGGGATGGCTACACCTTC
v_call: TRBV19; d_call: TRBD1; clone_size: .; j_call: TRBJ1-3; cdr3_aa: CASSLSGTGAPVAGNTIYF; cdr3_nt: TGTGCCAGTAGTCTCTCCGGGACAGGGGCCCCTGTGGCTGGAAACACCATATATTTT
v_call: TRBV9; d_call: .; clone_size: .; j_call: TRBJ1-3; cdr3_aa: CASSVTVPGNTIYF; cdr3_nt: TGTGCCAGCAGCGTAACCGTTCCTGGAAACACCATATATTTT
v_call: TRBV14; d_call: .; clone_size: .; j_call: TRBJ1-3; cdr3_aa: CASSLYGSSGNTIYF; cdr3_nt: TGTGCCAGCAGCCTCTACGGAAGCTCTGGAAACACCATATATTTT
v_call: TRBV18; d_call: .; clone_size: .; j_call: TRBJ2-3; cdr3_aa: CASSPSTDTQYF; cdr3_nt: TGTGCCAGCTCACCTTCCACAGATACGCAGTATTTT
v_call: TRBV5-1; d_call: .; clone_size: .; j_call: TRBJ2-1; cdr3_aa: CASSLSSSSYNEQFF; cdr3_nt: TGCGCCAGCAGCCTAAGTTCAAGCTCCTACAATGAGCAGTTCTTC
v_call: TRBV4-3; d_call: .; clone_size: .; j_call: TRBJ2-7; cdr3_aa: CASSQEREGNYPCEQYF; cdr3_nt: TGCGCCAGCAGCCAAGAGCGAGAGGGTAACTACCCTTGCGAGCAGTACTTC
v_call: TRBV6-5; d_call: .; clone_size: .; j_call: TRBJ2-2; cdr3_aa: CATNRDSGATGELFF; cdr3_nt: TGTGCCACTAACCGGGACTCAGGTGCCACCGGGGAGCTGTTTTTT
v_call: TRBV6-2/TRBV6-3; d_call: .; clone_size: .; j_call: TRBJ2-1; cdr3_aa: CASSYDLNSYNEQFF; cdr3_nt: TGTGCCAGCAGTTACGACTTAAACTCCTACAATGAGCAGTTCTTC
v_call: TRBV30; d_call: .; clone_size: .; j_call: TRBJ1-1; cdr3_aa: CAWRLQGNAEAFF; cdr3_nt: TGTGCCTGGAGGTTGCAGGGGAACGCTGAAGCTTTCTTT
v_call: TRBV5-1; d_call: .; clone_size: .; j_call: TRBJ2-1; cdr3_aa: CASSRLSGNNEQFF; cdr3_nt: TGCGCCAGCAGCCGGCTGTCTGGAAACAATGAGCAGTTCTTC